The clone carrying this TCR beta chain was observed many times. Its antigen remains unidentified. The study tagged each TCR cDNA molecule with a unique molecular identifier. In TCRdb, the 5' RACE reads were re-called with MiXCR into one record per CDR3 protein. Of roughly 49,000 distinct CDR3 sequences listed, less than 8.5% were seen once; the top ten hold 2.9%. The germline V gene encodes CDR1 LGHNA and CDR2 YNFKEQ. The CDR3 runs to 14 residues. Trimming stripped 0 bases from V and 3 bases from J, with 9 bases between. Time point meaning: sample taken at primary tumor resection. Unsorted whole RNA from tumor, nontumor lung or frozen PBMC underwent sequencing. The data stem from a study of spatial heterogeneity in lung cancer. General observations from the study: Ubiquitous expanded tumor TCRs surfaced in blood more at resection than they did at follow-up.

The receptor was isolated from a female donor with early-stage non-small cell lung cancer. V is TRBV4-2 and J is TRBJ2-7, with D possibly being TRBD1 (6 bases). Sequencing was performed on PBMCs, taken at surgery. CDR3 in amino acids: CASSQDLGHYEQYF. The CDR3 nucleotides are TGTGCCAGCAGCCAAGACCTGGGACACTACGAGCAGTACTTC.